This T cell receptor (beta chain) was observed in a study of T cell changes during pregnancy in multiple sclerosis. Profiled with immunoSEQ multiplex PCR; TCRdb holds only in-frame clones, not every one. This sample has about 68,000 clones, with more than 80% found just once. On this clone itself: One end of the junction is discordant with germline, which a read error may explain.

This receptor was identified in a female donor with multiple sclerosis, enrolled in a pregnancy study. The sequenced sample was peripheral blood, obtained in the second trimester of pregnancy.

The CDR3 sequence is CSAQPDNSF. The DNA for the CDR3 is TGCAGTGCTCAGCCGGACAACTCTTTC. This chain uses TRBV20-1 with TRBJ2-7, with a weak D call TRBD1 (5 bases). This CDR3 region has 9 residues. Germline V CDR1 and CDR2: DFQATT, SNEGSKA (reference sequence).